The 9 T cell receptor beta chains presented below share a single source sample, sequenced in a study of cytomegalovirus exposure and HLA in healthy donors. PCR involved 60 Vbeta and 13 Jbeta primers. Using immunoSEQ multiplex PCR, the repertoire was profiled, and TCRdb retains in-frame clones only, with some absent. This sample carries about 140,000 clones, about 77% of them seen once, and the ten largest clones take around 1.5%. The sample consisted of PBMCs. These receptors came from a female donor in good health and CMV-seronegative.

This clone was seen only once. The chain links TRBV27 to TRBJ2-3; 8 bases agree with TRBD2. V gave up 5 bases and J gave up 1 base; unmatched junction bases: 8. Germline V gene data show CDR1 as MNHEY and CDR2 as SMNVEV (reference sequence). CDR3 size: 16 residues. CDR3: CASSIPAGVGTDTQYF. The CDR3 DNA follows: TGTGCCAGCAGTATTCCAGCGGGGGTCGGCACAGATACGCAGTATTTT.

This chain connects TRBV27 to TRBJ2-7; D might be TRBD1 (6 bases). V was shortened by 6 bases and J by 3 bases, with 15 bases between the two germline ends. This CDR3 spans 14 amino acids. Germline V CDR1 and CDR2: MNHEY, SMNVEV (reference sequence). This chain's CDR3 is CASSSDRPGYEQYF. CDR3 nucleotides: TGTGCCAGCAGCTCAGACAGGCCCGGCTACGAGCAGTACTTC.

The CDR3 nucleotides read TGTGCCAGTAGGCAGGGATATAGCAATCAGCCCCAGCATTTT. Protein: CASRQGYSNQPQHF. The genes are TRBV19 and TRBJ1-5; TRBD1 is a possible D gene (5 bases). The CDR3 covers 14 residues. The germline CDR1 and CDR2 sequences are LNHDA and SQIVND (reference sequence). V was pared by 6 bases and J by 0 bases, with 9 bases between.

This chain joins TRBV27 and TRBJ1-5, with D unresolved. This CDR3 is 16 amino acids long. Germline loops: CDR1 MNHEY, CDR2 SMNVEV (reference sequence). V dropped 2 bases and J dropped 4 bases, with 15 bases sitting between them. The CDR3 sequence is CASSLGSARSNQPQHF. DNA for the CDR3: TGTGCCAGCAGTTTAGGGTCAGCGAGGAGTAATCAGCCCCAGCATTTT.

For the CDR3, the DNA is TGTGCCAGCAGCTCTCAACAGGGTTGCGAGCAGTACTTC. Its protein product is CASSSQQGCEQYF. The chain recombines TRBV11-3 with TRBJ2-7, with a weak D call TRBD1 (6 bases). Germline V CDR1 and CDR2: SGHNT, YENEEA. The V end lost 4 bases, the J end lost 6 bases, and 13 bases lay between the germline ends. The CDR3 runs to 13 residues.

This chain joins TRBV28 and TRBJ2-7, with D unclear. The V gene lost 4 bases and the J gene lost 2 bases, with 9 bases spanning the gap. Germline V lookup: CDR1 MDHEN, CDR2 SYDVKM. The length of the CDR3 is 13 residues. The CDR3 is CASSSGGTYEQYF. The DNA for the CDR3 is TGTGCCAGCAGTTCCGGCGGAACCTACGAGCAGTACTTC.

This clone was observed once. The genes are TRBV27 and TRBJ1-6; D call uncertain. Per the germline V gene, CDR1 is MNHEY and CDR2 is SMNVEV (reference sequence). CDR3 length equals 15 residues. V was pared by 5 bases and J by 7 bases, with 15 bases between. In DNA, the CDR3 is TGTGCCAGCAGTCCCCTCCGTGGAGGGAATTCACCCCTCCACTTT. Residues: CASSPLRGGNSPLHF.

The chain employs TRBV5-1 and TRBJ2-5; 13 bases match TRBD2. Germline CDR1 SGHRS, CDR2 YFSETQ. J was trimmed by 4 bases and V by 2 bases; bases with no gene match: 20. This CDR3 spans 21 amino acids. The CDR3 sequence is CASSFGGERTSGSIGGETQYF. CDR3 DNA sequence: TGCGCCAGCAGCTTCGGGGGGGAAAGGACTAGCGGGAGTATCGGCGGAGAGACCCAGTACTTC.

The chain carries TRBV7-8 and TRBJ2-6; D gene unclear. In germline, CDR1 is SGHVS, CDR2 FQNEAQ. Trimming cost V 7 bases and J 2 bases, with 15 bases left between them. The CDR3 contains 16 residues. As DNA, the CDR3 is TGTGCCAGCAACCAAAAGAGGTCGACTGGGGCCAACGTCCTGACTTTC. Its protein product is CASNQKRSTGANVLTF.